This T cell receptor (beta chain) originates from a study of T-cell reconstitution after alpha-beta-depleted transplantation in children. CDR3 size: 17 residues. The V gene end was trimmed by 1 base and the J gene end by 0 bases; junction bases not matched to a gene: 5. CDR1 LGHDT and CDR2 YNNKEL come from the germline V gene (reference sequence). Construction of the TCRbeta library involved unique molecular identifiers. TCRdb passed the PCR reads through MiXCR, listing each CDR3 protein once. The repertoire has around 76,000 distinct CDR3 sequences, around a sixth of them found once; the top ten carry 40% to 65%. Whole-study findings and limits: One year after transplant, T-cell counts and diversity came mostly from newly produced T cells. The origin of high day-60 TCRbeta diversity in some patients lay in surviving recipient T cells and thymic progenitors.

This clonotype was seen more than once but under ten times. Antigen: not known. J is TRBJ2-3 and V is TRBV3-1, with 9 bases fitting TRBD2. This TCR was sampled from a male patient aged 2-9 years who had a stem cell transplant for acute lymphoblastic leukemia, so the T cells may come from the graft donor. Sequencing used PBMCs, mostly from graft donor cells, obtained 360 days after TCRalphabeta/CD19-depleted stem cell transplant. The CDR3 protein is CASSQGVAGVSTDTQYF. The CDR3 region has the DNA TGTGCCAGCAGCCAAGGAGTAGCGGGGGTTAGCACAGATACGCAGTATTTT.